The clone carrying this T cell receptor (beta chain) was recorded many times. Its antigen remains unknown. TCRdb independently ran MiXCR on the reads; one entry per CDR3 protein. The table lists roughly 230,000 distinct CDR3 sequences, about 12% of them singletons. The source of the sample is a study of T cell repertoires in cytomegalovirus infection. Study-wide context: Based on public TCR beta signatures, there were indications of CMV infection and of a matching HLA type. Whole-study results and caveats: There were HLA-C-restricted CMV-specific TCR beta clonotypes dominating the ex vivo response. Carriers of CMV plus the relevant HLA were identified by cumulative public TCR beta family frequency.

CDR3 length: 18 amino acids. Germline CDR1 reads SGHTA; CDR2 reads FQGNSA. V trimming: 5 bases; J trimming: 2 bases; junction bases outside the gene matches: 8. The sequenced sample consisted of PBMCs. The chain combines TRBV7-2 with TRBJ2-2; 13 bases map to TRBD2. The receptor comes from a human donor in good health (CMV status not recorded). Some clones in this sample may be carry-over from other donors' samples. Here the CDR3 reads CASSAPGLAGLNTGELFF. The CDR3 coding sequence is TGTGCCAGCAGCGCCCCGGGACTAGCGGGACTAAACACCGGGGAGCTGTTTTTT.